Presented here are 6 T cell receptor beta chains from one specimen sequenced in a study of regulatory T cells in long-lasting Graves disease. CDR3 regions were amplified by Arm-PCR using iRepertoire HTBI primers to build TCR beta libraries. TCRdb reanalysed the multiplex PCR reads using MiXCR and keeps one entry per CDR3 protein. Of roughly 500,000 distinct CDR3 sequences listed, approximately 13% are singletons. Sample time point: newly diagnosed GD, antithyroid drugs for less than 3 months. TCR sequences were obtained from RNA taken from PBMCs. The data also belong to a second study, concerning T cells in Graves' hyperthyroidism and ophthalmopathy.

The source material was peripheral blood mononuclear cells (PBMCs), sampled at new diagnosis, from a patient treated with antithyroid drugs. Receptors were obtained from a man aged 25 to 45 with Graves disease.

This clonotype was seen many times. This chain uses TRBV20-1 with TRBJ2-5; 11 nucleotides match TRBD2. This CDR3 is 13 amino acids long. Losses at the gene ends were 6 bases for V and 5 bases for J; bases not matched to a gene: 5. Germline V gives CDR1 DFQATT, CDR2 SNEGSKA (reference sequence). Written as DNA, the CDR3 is TGCAGTGCGATAGCGGGAGGGGGGGAGACCCAGTACTTC. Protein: CSAIAGGGETQYF.

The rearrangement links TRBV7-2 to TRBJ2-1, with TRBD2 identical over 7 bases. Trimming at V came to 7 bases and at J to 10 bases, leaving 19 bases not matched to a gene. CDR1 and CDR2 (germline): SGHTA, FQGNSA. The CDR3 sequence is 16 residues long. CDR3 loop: CASTSRGGRVGGEQFF. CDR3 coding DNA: TGTGCCAGCACCTCACGGGGTGGGAGGGTCGGGGGGGAGCAGTTCTTC.

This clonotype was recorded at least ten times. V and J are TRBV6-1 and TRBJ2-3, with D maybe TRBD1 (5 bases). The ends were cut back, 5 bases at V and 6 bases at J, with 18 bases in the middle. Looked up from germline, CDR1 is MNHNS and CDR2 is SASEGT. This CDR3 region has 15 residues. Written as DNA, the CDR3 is TGTGCCAGCAGTCCGAGCAGGGTAGGAGTGGATACGCAGTATTTT. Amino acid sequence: CASSPSRVGVDTQYF.

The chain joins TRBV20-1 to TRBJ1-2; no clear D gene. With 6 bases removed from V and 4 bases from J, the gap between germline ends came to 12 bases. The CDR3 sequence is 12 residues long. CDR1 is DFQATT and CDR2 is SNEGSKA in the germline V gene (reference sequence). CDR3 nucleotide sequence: TGCAGTGCCTCAAAAGAGGTCTATGGCTACACCTTC. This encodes CSASKEVYGYTF.

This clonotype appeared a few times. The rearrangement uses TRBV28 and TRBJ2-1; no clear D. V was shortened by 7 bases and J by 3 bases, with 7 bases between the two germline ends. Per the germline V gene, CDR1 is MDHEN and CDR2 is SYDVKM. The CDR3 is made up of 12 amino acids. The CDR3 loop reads CASTSLYNEQFF. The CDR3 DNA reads TGTGCCAGCACCAGTCTCTACAATGAGCAGTTCTTC.

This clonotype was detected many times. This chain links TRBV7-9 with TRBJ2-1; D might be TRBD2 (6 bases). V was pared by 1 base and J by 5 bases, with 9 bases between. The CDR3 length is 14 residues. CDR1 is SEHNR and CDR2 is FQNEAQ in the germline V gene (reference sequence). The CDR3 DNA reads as TGTGCCAGCAGCTTAGTTCCTAGCGACAATGAGCAGTTCTTC. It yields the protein CASSLVPSDNEQFF.